Here is one TCR beta chain with its context. What it binds is not known. TCRdb redid the calling of the reads with MiXCR, one entry per CDR3 protein. The profile shows approximately 770,000 distinct CDR3 sequences, 25% to 30% of them singletons. This record belongs to a study of T cell repertoires in cytomegalovirus infection. Regarding the study as a whole: Identification of carriers of CMV plus the relevant HLA was achieved through cumulative public TCR beta family frequency.

This TCR was recovered from a human donor in good health (CMV status not recorded). Some clones in this sample may be carry-over from other donors' samples. The source was cultured CD8+ T cells from PBMCs, collected from culture after CMV antigen stimulation.

CDR3 DNA: TGTGCCAGCAGCCCGACGGTTAGCAATCAGCCCCAGCATTTT. Protein: CASSPTVSNQPQHF. The chain links TRBV7-2 to TRBJ1-5; the D is unclear. V shed 5 bases and J shed 0 bases, with 8 bases lying between them. The length of the CDR3 is 14 residues. The germline CDR1 and CDR2 sequences are SGHTA and FQGNSA. The whole variable domain, remainder taken from reference TRBV7-2 and TRBJ1-5, is GAGVSQSPSNKVTEKGKDVELRCDPISGHTALYWYRQSLGQGLEFLIYFQGNSAPDKSGLPSDRFSAERTGGSVSTLTIQRTQQEDSAVYLCASSPTVSNQPQHFGDGTRLSIL.